These 2 T cell receptor beta chains originate from one sample sequenced in a study of T cell responses to AZD1222 COVID-19 vaccine. Sequenced by immunoSEQ multiplex PCR; TCRdb stores in-frame clones only, minus some. The table lists 140,000 to 150,000 clones, 70% to 90% of them singletons, with about 5% in the top ten. The material sequenced was peripheral blood, taken 28 days after the second dose of the MenACWY control vaccine. The receptors stem from an adult who received the MenACWY meningococcal vaccine as a control.

The gene calls are TRBV5-1 and TRBJ1-1; D remains unclear. The CDR3 length is 14 residues. CDR1 SGHRS and CDR2 YFSETQ come from the germline V gene. V lost 0 bases and J lost 3, with 9 bases in between. The CDR3 loop reads CASSLVGWDTEAFF. The CDR3 DNA sequence: TGCGCCAGCAGCTTGGTGGGCTGGGACACTGAAGCTTTCTTT.

The CDR3 DNA follows: TGTGCCAGCAGCGACCATAGCGGACTCCGGGAGCTGTTTTTT. Its protein product is CASSDHSGLRELFF. The V gene is TRBV7-2, the J gene TRBJ2-2; perhaps TRBD2 as D (6 bases). The CDR3 loop spans 14 amino acids. Germline V gene lookup returns CDR1 SGHTA and CDR2 FQGNSA. Trimming shortened V by 5 bases and J by 9 bases, and 16 bases separated the two germline ends.